This T cell receptor (beta chain) was sequenced in a study of T cell responses to AZD1222 COVID-19 vaccine. Study-wide findings and caveats: Breadth and depth of Spike-specific TCRs rose after two AZD1222 doses. Spike was spanned by vaccine-associated CD4 TCRs, which were dominant at 160-218 and 743-854. Donors skewed white British and female; clonal diversity was possibly underestimated.

Second-dose timings of about 4 or about 12 weeks were pooled. Assay used: immunoSEQ multiplex PCR; TCRdb lists only in-frame clones, some missing. The sample lists under 150,000 clones, around 92% occurring once. Comments on this clone: Its cognate antigen is unknown.

Germline-derived CDR1 and CDR2 are MNHEY and SMNVEV (reference sequence). The V and J ends lost 0 bases and 4 bases respectively, with 12 bases between them. The CDR3 runs 16 residues. The source material was peripheral blood, sampled 28 days after the second AZD1222 dose. The sequence derives from an adult who received the AZD1222 COVID-19 vaccine. The chain recombines TRBV27 with TRBJ1-4; D gene uncertain. The CDR3 region has the DNA TGTGCCAGCAGTTTATCCCCAGGACGTAGTAATGAAAAACTGTTTTTT. Its translation: CASSLSPGRSNEKLFF.